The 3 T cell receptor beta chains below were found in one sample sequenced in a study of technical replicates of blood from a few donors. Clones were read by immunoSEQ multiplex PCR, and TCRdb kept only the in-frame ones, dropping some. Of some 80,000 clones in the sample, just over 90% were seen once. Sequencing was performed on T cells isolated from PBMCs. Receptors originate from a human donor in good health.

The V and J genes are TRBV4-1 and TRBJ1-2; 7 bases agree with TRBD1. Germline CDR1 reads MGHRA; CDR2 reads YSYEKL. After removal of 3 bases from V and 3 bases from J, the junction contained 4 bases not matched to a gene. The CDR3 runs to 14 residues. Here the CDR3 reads CASSQAGTDYGYTF. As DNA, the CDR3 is TGCGCCAGCAGCCAGGCCGGGACAGACTATGGCTACACCTTC.

Written as DNA, the CDR3 is TGTGCCAGTAGTATGTTTCGGAGTGGAGGGAAGGCATTTGGCCAAAACTATGGCTACACCTTC. Translated: CASSMFRSGGKAFGQNYGYTF. The rearrangement links TRBV19 to TRBJ1-2; D remains unclear. The CDR3 spans 21 residues. V shed 3 bases and J shed 2 bases, with 31 bases lying between them. Germline V CDR1 and CDR2: LNHDA, SQIVND (reference sequence).

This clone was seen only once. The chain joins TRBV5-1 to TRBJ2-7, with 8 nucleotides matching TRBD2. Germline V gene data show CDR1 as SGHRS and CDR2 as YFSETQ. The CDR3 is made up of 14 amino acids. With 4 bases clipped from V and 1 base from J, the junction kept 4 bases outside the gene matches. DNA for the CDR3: TGCGCCAGCAGCGACGGGAGGGAATCCTACGAGCAGTACTTC. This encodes CASSDGRESYEQYF.